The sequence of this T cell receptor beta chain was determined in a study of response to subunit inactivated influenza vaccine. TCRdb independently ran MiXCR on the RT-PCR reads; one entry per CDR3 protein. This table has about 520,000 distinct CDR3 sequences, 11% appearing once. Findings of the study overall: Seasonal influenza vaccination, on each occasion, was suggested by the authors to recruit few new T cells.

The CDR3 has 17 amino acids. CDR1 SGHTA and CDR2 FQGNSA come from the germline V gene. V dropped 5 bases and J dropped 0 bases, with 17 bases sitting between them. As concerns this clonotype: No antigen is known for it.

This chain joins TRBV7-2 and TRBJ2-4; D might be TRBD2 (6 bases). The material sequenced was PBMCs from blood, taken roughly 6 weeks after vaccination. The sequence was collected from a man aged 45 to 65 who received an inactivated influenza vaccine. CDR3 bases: TGTGCCAGCAGCCTGCGCTGGGCGGGACTAGCCAAAAACATTCAGTACTTC. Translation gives CASSLRWAGLAKNIQYF.